This T cell receptor beta chain comes out of a study of monozygotic twins with inflammatory bowel disease (dated by TCRdb to the late 2010s). Describing the broader study: In total, 28 monozygotic twin pairs made up the full study: 19 Danish pairs, all IBD-discordant, plus nine German pairs, of which four were IBD-concordant and five were IBD-discordant. The search for disease-associated traits relied mainly on comparing IBD patients with their genetically identical healthy co-twins within discordant pairs. Each individual had, on average, about 151 000 unique TCRalpha sequences and 181 000 unique TCRbeta sequences available for analysis.

Reading the germline V gene (reference sequence) gives CDR1 MNHEY and CDR2 SMNVEV. There are 18 amino acids in the CDR3, from cysteine to phenylalanine inclusive. Only the protein is available. From each donor, an approximately 2.5 ml peripheral blood sample was collected into PAXgene tubes and kept at -80 degrees C. Without any T cell sorting, total RNA was extracted from whole blood using the PAXgene blood miRNA kit on an automated QIAcube. Peripheral blood from monozygotic twin pairs concordant or discordant for inflammatory bowel disease was subjected to deep TCRalpha and TCRbeta repertoire profiling with unique molecular barcoding. Smoking habits were recorded for all twin pairs, and each individual was classified as a current, former or never smoker. With regard to this clonotype: Its antigen remains undetermined.

Study-wide findings and limitations: IBD patients shared fewer clonotypes with other individuals than healthy twins did, most markedly in patients showing signs of disease activity. Because patients received different immunosuppressive treatments, the repertoires may have picked up extra background noise and variability between individuals. The analysis was unable to tell apart different T cell subtypes. No single strong signal or clonotype linked to IBD turned up in the results, so the idea that one exists was not supported. Repertoire similarity did not differ between concordant and discordant twins, possibly due to limited statistical power. TCRbeta repertoire diversity, by inverse Simpson index, was decreased in IBD patients compared with their healthy co-twins.

The library was produced with 5' RACE. Preparation of each TCR library used around 3,500 ng of total RNA. For each sample, cDNA was synthesized in eight separate reactions using SMARTScribe reverse transcriptase. During cDNA synthesis, unique molecular identifiers containing a 6-nucleotide sample barcode were introduced by template switching. TCRalpha and TCRbeta cDNA was amplified in two nested PCRs of around 15 and 9 cycles, and bead purification was carried out after each PCR. Before amplification, the cDNA was treated with uracil DNA-glycosylase and purified using the QIAquick PCR purification kit. The second PCR added Illumina TruSeq-compatible adapters along with sample-specific barcodes. Library quality and concentration were checked on TapeStation and Qubit, and libraries were pooled at approximately 5 ng each. Pooled libraries were sequenced on an Illumina HiSeq2500 single-index Rapid Run with 2 x 100 bp reads and custom sequencing primers. The published analysis was carried out like this. MiGEC version 1.2.6 was used for UMI-based consensus assembly to correct PCR and sequencing errors. MiXCR version 2.1.1 was used for V(D)J alignment, clonotype assembly and CDR3 extraction. To normalise gene usage, clonotype sharing and MAIT/NKT TCR abundance, the top 1000, 10 000 and 20 000 clonotypes in each sample were analysed. After downsampling to 27 000 UMIs, diversity was calculated as the inverse Simpson index using the vegan R package. Paired Mann-Whitney U tests on discordant twin pairs were used, with Benjamini-Hochberg multiple-testing correction. TCRdb reprocessed the reads and lists each CDR3 protein sequence as a single entry, with no DNA. The V and J calls and clone size come from TCRdb's table, not from the authors' own analysis. The table kept for this sample lists around 47,000 distinct CDR3 sequences. In total, the top ten clones hold 5% to 6% of the sample.

The chain uses TRBV27 and TRBJ2-2; absent DNA, TCRdb's TRBD1 call cannot be checked. Sequenced: blood. This receptor was obtained from a human donor with ulcerative colitis or Crohn's disease, or a healthy co-twin of an affected twin (not recorded which). The CDR3 region: CASSLAGPNPGGTGELFF.